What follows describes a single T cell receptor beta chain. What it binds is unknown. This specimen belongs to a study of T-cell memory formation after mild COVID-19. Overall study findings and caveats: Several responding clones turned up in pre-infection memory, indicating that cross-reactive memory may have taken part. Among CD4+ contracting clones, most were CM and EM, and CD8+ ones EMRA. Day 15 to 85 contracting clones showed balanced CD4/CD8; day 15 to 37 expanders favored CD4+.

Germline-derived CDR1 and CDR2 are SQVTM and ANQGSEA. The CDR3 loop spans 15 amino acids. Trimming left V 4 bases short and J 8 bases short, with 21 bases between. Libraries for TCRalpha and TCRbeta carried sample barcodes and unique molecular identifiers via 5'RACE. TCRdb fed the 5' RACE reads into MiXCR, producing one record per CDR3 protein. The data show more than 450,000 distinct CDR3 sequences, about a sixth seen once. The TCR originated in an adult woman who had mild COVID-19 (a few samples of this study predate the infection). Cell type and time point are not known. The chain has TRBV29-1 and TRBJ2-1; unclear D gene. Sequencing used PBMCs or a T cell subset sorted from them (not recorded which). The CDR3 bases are TGCAGCGTTGTCACCAGGCAGACGGTTTACGATGAGCAGTTCTTC. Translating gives CSVVTRQTVYDEQFF.